The TCR beta chain described here comes from a study of spatial heterogeneity in lung cancer. General study points: Expanded alpha and beta TCR counts within tumors tracked tumor mutation counts.

Comment on this clonotype: Its antigen remains unknown.

Via MiXCR, TCRdb re-called the 5' RACE reads, giving one row per CDR3 protein. The sample yields fewer than 7,500 distinct CDR3 sequences, roughly 12% seen once. The CDR3 extends over 14 amino acids. The V end lost 6 bases, the J end lost 0 bases, and 9 bases lay between the germline ends. Germline V gene sequence: CDR1 SEHNR, CDR2 FQNEAQ (reference sequence). Time point: sample taken at primary tumor resection. The receptor was isolated from a female donor with early-stage non-small cell lung cancer. The chain recombines TRBV7-9 with TRBJ1-3; tentatively, D is TRBD1 (5 bases). The sample here was lung tumor tissue, taken at surgery. CDR3 loop: CASRVGTSGNTIYF. The CDR3 DNA sequence: TGTGCCAGCAGAGTCGGGACCTCTGGAAACACCATATATTTT.